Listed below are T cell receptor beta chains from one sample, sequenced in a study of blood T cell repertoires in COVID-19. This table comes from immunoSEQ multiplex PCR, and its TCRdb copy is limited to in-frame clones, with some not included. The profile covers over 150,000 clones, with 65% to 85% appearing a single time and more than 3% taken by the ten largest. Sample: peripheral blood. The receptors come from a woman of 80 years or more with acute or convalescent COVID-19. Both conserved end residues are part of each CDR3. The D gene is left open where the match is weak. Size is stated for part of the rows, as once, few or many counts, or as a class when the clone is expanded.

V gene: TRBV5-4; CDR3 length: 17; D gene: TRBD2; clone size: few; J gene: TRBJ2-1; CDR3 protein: CASSLVSSGGSYNEQFF; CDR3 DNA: TGTGCCAGCAGCTTGGTGTCTAGCGGGGGGTCCTACAATGAGCAGTTCTTC
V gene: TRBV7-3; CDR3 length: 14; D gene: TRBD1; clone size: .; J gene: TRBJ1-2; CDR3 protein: CASSSTDRAYGYTF; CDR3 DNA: TGTGCCAGCAGCTCTACGGACAGGGCCTATGGCTACACCTTC
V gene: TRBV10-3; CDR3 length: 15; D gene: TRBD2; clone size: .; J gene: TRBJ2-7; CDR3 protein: CAISDIPSGIYEQYF; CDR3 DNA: TGTGCCATCAGTGATATTCCTAGCGGGATCTACGAGCAGTACTTC
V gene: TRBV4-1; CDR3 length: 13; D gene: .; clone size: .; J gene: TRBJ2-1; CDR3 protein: CASSQDPVGEQFF; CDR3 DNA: TGCGCCAGCAGCCAAGATCCTGTCGGTGAGCAGTTCTTC
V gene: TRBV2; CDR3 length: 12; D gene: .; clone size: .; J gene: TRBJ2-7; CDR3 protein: CASSDQIYEQYF; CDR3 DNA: TGTGCCAGCAGTGATCAGATCTACGAGCAGTACTTC
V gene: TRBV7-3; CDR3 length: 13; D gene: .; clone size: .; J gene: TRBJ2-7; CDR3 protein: CASSLDSHYEQYF; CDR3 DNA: TGTGCCAGCAGCCTCGACTCCCACTACGAGCAGTACTTC
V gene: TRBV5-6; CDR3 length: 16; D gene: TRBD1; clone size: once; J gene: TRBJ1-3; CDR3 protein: CASSRGTGAFGNTIYF; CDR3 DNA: TGTGCCAGCAGCCGGGGGACAGGGGCGTTTGGAAACACCATATATTTT
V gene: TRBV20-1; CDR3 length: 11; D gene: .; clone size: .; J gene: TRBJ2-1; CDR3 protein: CSARRDHEQFF; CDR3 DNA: TGCAGTGCCCGCCGAGATCATGAGCAGTTCTTC
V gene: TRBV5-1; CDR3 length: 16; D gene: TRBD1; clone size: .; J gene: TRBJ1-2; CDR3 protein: CASSLARDRASDGYTF; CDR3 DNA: TGCGCCAGCAGCTTGGCCCGGGACAGGGCAAGCGATGGCTACACCTTC
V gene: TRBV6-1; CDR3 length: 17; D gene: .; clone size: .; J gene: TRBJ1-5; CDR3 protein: CASSEARAKEGNQPQHF; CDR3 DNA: TGTGCCAGCAGTGAAGCGCGGGCGAAGGAGGGCAATCAGCCCCAGCATTTT
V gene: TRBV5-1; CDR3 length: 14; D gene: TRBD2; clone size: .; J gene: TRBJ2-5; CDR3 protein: CASSPTSGGETQYF; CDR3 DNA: TGCGCCAGCAGCCCTACTAGCGGGGGGGAGACCCAGTACTTC
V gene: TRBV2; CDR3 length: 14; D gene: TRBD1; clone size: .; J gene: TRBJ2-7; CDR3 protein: CASGSGQSLGEQYF; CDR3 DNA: TGTGCCAGCGGCTCGGGACAGTCGCTGGGGGAGCAGTACTTC
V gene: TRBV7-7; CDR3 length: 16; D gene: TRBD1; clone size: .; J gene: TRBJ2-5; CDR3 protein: CASSLGPGQSMETQYF; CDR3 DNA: TGTGCCAGCAGCTTAGGACCGGGACAGAGCATGGAGACCCAGTACTTC
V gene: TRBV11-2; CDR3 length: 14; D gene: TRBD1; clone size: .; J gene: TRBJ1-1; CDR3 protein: CASSLTGAGTEAFF; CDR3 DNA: TGTGCCAGCAGCTTAACAGGGGCCGGCACTGAAGCTTTCTTT
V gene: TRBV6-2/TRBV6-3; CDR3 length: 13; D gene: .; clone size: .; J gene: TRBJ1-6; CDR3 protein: CASSWGPDSPLHF; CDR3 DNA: TGTGCCAGCAGTTGGGGCCCGGATTCACCCCTCCACTTT
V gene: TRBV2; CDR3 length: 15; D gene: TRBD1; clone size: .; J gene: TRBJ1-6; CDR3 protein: CASSKEGQGNSPLHF; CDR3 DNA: TGTGCCAGCAGTAAAGAGGGACAGGGAAATTCACCCCTCCACTTT
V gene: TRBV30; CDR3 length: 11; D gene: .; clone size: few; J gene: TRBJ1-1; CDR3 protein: CACTGFAEAFF; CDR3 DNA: TGTGCCTGTACAGGGTTTGCTGAAGCTTTCTTT
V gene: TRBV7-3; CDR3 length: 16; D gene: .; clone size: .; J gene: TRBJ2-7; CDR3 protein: CASSFDSFSNSYEQYF; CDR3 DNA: TGTGCCAGCAGCTTTGACAGTTTCTCCAACTCCTACGAGCAGTACTTC
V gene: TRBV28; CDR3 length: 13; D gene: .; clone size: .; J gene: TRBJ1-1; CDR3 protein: CASYQNMNTEAFF; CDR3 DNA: TGTGCCAGCTACCAGAACATGAACACTGAAGCTTTCTTT
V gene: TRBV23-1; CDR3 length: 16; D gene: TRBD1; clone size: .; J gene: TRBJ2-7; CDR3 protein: CASSHRTGTGTYEQYF; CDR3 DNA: TGCGCCAGCAGTCATCGAACCGGGACAGGAACCTACGAGCAGTACTTC
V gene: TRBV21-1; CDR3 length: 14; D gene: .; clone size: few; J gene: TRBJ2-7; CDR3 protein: CASPRGGRNREQYF; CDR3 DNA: TGTGCCAGCCCCAGGGGCGGGAGGAATCGCGAGCAGTACTTC
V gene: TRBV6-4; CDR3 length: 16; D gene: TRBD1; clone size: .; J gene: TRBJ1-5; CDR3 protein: CANFRDREYSNQPQHF; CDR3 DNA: TGTGCCAACTTCCGAGACAGGGAATATAGCAATCAGCCCCAGCATTTT
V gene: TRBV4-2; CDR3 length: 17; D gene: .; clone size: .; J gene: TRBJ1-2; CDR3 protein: CASSQQDSQIINYGYTF; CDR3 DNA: TGTGCCAGCAGCCAACAGGACAGCCAGATTATAAACTATGGCTACACCTTC
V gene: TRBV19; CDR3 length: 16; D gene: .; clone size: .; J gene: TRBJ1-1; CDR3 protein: CASSAPGGRVNTEAFF; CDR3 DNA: TGTGCCAGTAGTGCCCCGGGAGGAAGGGTAAACACTGAAGCTTTCTTT
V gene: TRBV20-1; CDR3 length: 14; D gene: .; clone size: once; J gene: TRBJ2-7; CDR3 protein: CSASPRISSYEQYF; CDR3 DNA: TGCAGTGCTAGTCCTAGAATTAGCTCCTACGAGCAGTACTTC
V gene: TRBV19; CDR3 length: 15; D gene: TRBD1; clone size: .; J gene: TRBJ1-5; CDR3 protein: CASSWGQGSGQPQHF; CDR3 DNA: TGTGCCAGTAGTTGGGGACAGGGCTCCGGTCAGCCCCAGCATTTT
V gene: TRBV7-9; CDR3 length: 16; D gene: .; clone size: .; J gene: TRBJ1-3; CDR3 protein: CASSSYPEDTPNTIYF; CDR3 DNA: TGTGCCAGCAGCTCCTATCCCGAGGACACGCCGAACACCATATATTTT
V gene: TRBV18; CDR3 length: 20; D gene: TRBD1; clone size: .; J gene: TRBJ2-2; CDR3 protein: CASSPLIPADRGRTAGELFF; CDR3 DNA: TGTGCCAGCTCACCCCTCATACCCGCCGACAGGGGCCGAACGGCCGGGGAGCTGTTTTTT
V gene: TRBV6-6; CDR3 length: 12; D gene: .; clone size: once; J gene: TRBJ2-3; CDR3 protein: CASSYLSDTQYF; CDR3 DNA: TGTGCCAGCAGTTACCTCTCGGATACGCAGTATTTT
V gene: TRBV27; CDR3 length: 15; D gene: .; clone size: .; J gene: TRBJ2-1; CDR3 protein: CASSLLEGRRYEQFF; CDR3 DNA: TGTGCCAGCAGTTTATTGGAGGGGCGAAGGTATGAGCAGTTCTTC
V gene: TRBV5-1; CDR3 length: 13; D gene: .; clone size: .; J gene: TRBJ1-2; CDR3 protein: CASSPQTDYGYTF; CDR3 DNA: TGCGCCAGCAGCCCCCAGACAGACTATGGCTACACCTTC
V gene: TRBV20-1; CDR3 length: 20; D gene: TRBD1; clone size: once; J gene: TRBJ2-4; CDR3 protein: CSASAIGGQGQPLAKNIQYF; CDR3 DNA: TGCAGTGCTAGTGCCATAGGGGGACAGGGTCAACCCCTAGCCAAAAACATTCAGTACTTC
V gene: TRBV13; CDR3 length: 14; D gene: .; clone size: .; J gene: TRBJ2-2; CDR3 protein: CASRPIPDTGELFF; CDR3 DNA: TGTGCCAGCCGCCCTATTCCTGACACCGGGGAGCTGTTTTTT
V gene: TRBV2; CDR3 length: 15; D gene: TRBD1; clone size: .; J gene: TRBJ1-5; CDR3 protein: CASREGQFSNQPQHF; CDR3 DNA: TGTGCCAGCAGGGAGGGACAGTTTAGCAATCAGCCCCAGCATTTT
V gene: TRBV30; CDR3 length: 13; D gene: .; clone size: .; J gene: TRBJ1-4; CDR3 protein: CAGQQATNEKLFF; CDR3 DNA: TGTGCCGGACAACAGGCAACTAATGAAAAACTGTTTTTT
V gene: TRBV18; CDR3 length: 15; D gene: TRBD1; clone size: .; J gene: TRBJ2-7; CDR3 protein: CASSPMTGADYEQYF; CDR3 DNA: TGTGCCAGCTCACCCATGACAGGGGCGGACTACGAGCAGTACTTC